This is a list of T cell receptor beta chains from one sample in a study of OX40 agonist ivuxolimab in advanced cancers. Libraries were prepared by immunoSEQ multiplex PCR; TCRdb keeps only in-frame clonotypes and omits some of them. The sample records tens of thousands of clones, about 86% being singletons. Specimen: CD4+ or CD8+ T cells sorted from blood, collected in a trial of the OX40 agonist ivuxolimab. All receptors come from an adult with an advanced solid tumor such as melanoma, head and neck, liver or kidney cancer. Each CDR3 is given with its conserved first and last residue. The order of the fields is clone size, J gene, D gene, V gene, CDR3 DNA, CDR3 protein. D genes are given only for firm matches. Expanded clones are given a class, and other clones once, few, many or no size at all.

abundance: .; j_gene: TRBJ2-2; d_gene: .; v_gene: TRBV6-1; CDR3nt: TGTGCCAGCAGTGGTAAGAGCGGGAACACCGGGGAGCTGTTTTTT; CDR3aa: CASSGKSGNTGELFF
abundance: .; j_gene: TRBJ2-1; d_gene: TRBD2; v_gene: TRBV5-4; CDR3nt: TGTGCCAGCAGCTTGGGCGGGAGGGCCGCAAATGAGCAGTTCTTC; CDR3aa: CASSLGGRAANEQFF
abundance: .; j_gene: TRBJ2-3; d_gene: .; v_gene: TRBV5-1; CDR3nt: TGCGCCAGCAGCTCCGGTGGGTTCACAGATACGCAGTATTTT; CDR3aa: CASSSGGFTDTQYF
abundance: .; j_gene: TRBJ2-3; d_gene: .; v_gene: TRBV2; CDR3nt: TGTGCCAGCAGCGAACAGGGCTACACAGATACGCAGTATTTT; CDR3aa: CASSEQGYTDTQYF
abundance: once; j_gene: TRBJ2-7; d_gene: .; v_gene: TRBV19; CDR3nt: TGTGCCAGTAGTATAGATAGGGTTAGAGAGCAGTACTTC; CDR3aa: CASSIDRVREQYF
abundance: .; j_gene: TRBJ1-4; d_gene: .; v_gene: TRBV7-9; CDR3nt: TGTGCCAGCAGCTTAGCCGGGGTCGAAAAACTGTTTTTT; CDR3aa: CASSLAGVEKLFF
abundance: .; j_gene: TRBJ1-2; d_gene: .; v_gene: TRBV27; CDR3nt: TGTGCCAGCAGTTTATCTTGGAGGGTGAGCGGCTACACCTTC; CDR3aa: CASSLSWRVSGYTF
abundance: .; j_gene: TRBJ1-1; d_gene: .; v_gene: TRBV7-2; CDR3nt: TGTGCCAGCAGCGGAAGGGAGGGGTACACTGAAGCTTTCTTT; CDR3aa: CASSGREGYTEAFF
abundance: .; j_gene: TRBJ1-3; d_gene: TRBD1; v_gene: TRBV30; CDR3nt: TGTGCCTGGATTAGACAGGGAGATATTGGAAACACCATATATTTT; CDR3aa: CAWIRQGDIGNTIYF
abundance: .; j_gene: TRBJ2-7; d_gene: TRBD2; v_gene: TRBV11-2; CDR3nt: TGTGCCAGCAGCATAACTAGCGGGAGTACCTACGAGCAGTACTTC; CDR3aa: CASSITSGSTYEQYF
abundance: .; j_gene: TRBJ2-1; d_gene: .; v_gene: TRBV7-2; CDR3nt: TGTGCCAGCAGCTTACGGGGGTCCTACAATGAGCAGTTCTTC; CDR3aa: CASSLRGSYNEQFF
abundance: .; j_gene: TRBJ2-3; d_gene: TRBD2; v_gene: TRBV7-2; CDR3nt: TGTGCCAGCACCACCGGACTAGCGGGAGCATGGGGAGATACGCAGTATTTT; CDR3aa: CASTTGLAGAWGDTQYF
abundance: .; j_gene: TRBJ1-2; d_gene: .; v_gene: TRBV28; CDR3nt: TGTGCCAGCAGTTTAAGTCTCTATGGCTACACCTTC; CDR3aa: CASSLSLYGYTF
abundance: .; j_gene: TRBJ2-3; d_gene: .; v_gene: TRBV5-4; CDR3nt: TGTGCCAGCAGCTTGGACAGGTCTAGCACAGATACGCAGTATTTT; CDR3aa: CASSLDRSSTDTQYF
abundance: .; j_gene: TRBJ2-5; d_gene: .; v_gene: TRBV27; CDR3nt: TGTGCCAGCAGTTTATCTCCCCAAGAGACCCAGTACTTC; CDR3aa: CASSLSPQETQYF
abundance: .; j_gene: TRBJ2-5; d_gene: TRBD2; v_gene: TRBV19; CDR3nt: TGTGCCAGTAGTATAACTAGCGGAGGAGAGAACCGAGAGACCCAGTACTTC; CDR3aa: CASSITSGGENRETQYF
abundance: .; j_gene: TRBJ2-3; d_gene: TRBD2; v_gene: TRBV11-2; CDR3nt: TGTGCCAGCAGCTTTCGCGGGAGCGTGGTCACAGATACGCAGTATTTT; CDR3aa: CASSFRGSVVTDTQYF
abundance: once; j_gene: TRBJ2-3; d_gene: .; v_gene: TRBV5-4; CDR3nt: TGTGCCAGCAACCCGGGACTCAACACAGATACGCAGTATTTT; CDR3aa: CASNPGLNTDTQYF
abundance: .; j_gene: TRBJ2-7; d_gene: .; v_gene: TRBV7-9; CDR3nt: TGTGCCAGCAGAAAGTTCGTCGATTCCTACGAGCAGTACTTC; CDR3aa: CASRKFVDSYEQYF
abundance: .; j_gene: TRBJ2-6; d_gene: TRBD1; v_gene: TRBV7-3; CDR3nt: TGTGCCAGCAGCTCTCCAGACAGGGCTGGGGCCAACGTCCTGACTTTC; CDR3aa: CASSSPDRAGANVLTF
abundance: once; j_gene: TRBJ1-4; d_gene: .; v_gene: TRBV9; CDR3nt: TGTGCCAGCAGCGTAGTAGCGGATGCAACTAATGAAAAACTGTTTTTT; CDR3aa: CASSVVADATNEKLFF
abundance: .; j_gene: TRBJ1-2; d_gene: .; v_gene: TRBV18; CDR3nt: TGTGCCAGCTCACTAGTTTCCAGGGATGGCTACACCTTC; CDR3aa: CASSLVSRDGYTF
abundance: .; j_gene: TRBJ2-7; d_gene: TRBD1; v_gene: TRBV27; CDR3nt: TGTGCCAGCTCCAGACCCGGGACAGGGGGCTACGAGCAGTACTTC; CDR3aa: CASSRPGTGGYEQYF
abundance: .; j_gene: TRBJ2-1; d_gene: TRBD2; v_gene: TRBV7-3; CDR3nt: TGTGCCAGCAGCTCAGAGCGGGGGGATGTTAATGAGCAGTTCTTC; CDR3aa: CASSSERGDVNEQFF
abundance: .; j_gene: TRBJ2-1; d_gene: .; v_gene: TRBV7-3; CDR3nt: TGTGCCAGCAGCTCCCTGCTGAATGAGCAGTTCTTC; CDR3aa: CASSSLLNEQFF
abundance: .; j_gene: TRBJ1-5; d_gene: TRBD1; v_gene: TRBV5-5; CDR3nt: TGTGCCAGCAGTAAACAGGGGAATCAGCCCCAGCATTTT; CDR3aa: CASSKQGNQPQHF
abundance: .; j_gene: TRBJ2-2; d_gene: .; v_gene: TRBV29-1; CDR3nt: TGCAGCGTTGCGAGGGGATCGAACACCGGGGAGCTGTTTTTT; CDR3aa: CSVARGSNTGELFF
abundance: .; j_gene: TRBJ1-1; d_gene: TRBD1; v_gene: TRBV11-1; CDR3nt: TGTGCCAGCAGCCAAAAAGGGGGCTCCACTGAAGCTTTCTTT; CDR3aa: CASSQKGGSTEAFF
abundance: few; j_gene: TRBJ2-5; d_gene: .; v_gene: TRBV5-8; CDR3nt: TGTGCCACCACCCCGCAGGGGAGGAAGACCCAGTACTTC; CDR3aa: CATTPQGRKTQYF
abundance: few; j_gene: TRBJ2-5; d_gene: .; v_gene: TRBV19; CDR3nt: TGTGCCAGTAGTATGGCCCGGGAGACCCAGTACTTC; CDR3aa: CASSMARETQYF
abundance: .; j_gene: TRBJ2-6; d_gene: TRBD2; v_gene: TRBV9; CDR3nt: TGTGCCAGCAGCGTAGGACTACTAGCGGGGCACTCTGGGGCCAACGTCCTGACTTTC; CDR3aa: CASSVGLLAGHSGANVLTF
abundance: .; j_gene: TRBJ2-3; d_gene: TRBD2; v_gene: TRBV9; CDR3nt: TGTGCCAGCAGCCGTATAGCGGGGACCACAGATACGCAGTATTTT; CDR3aa: CASSRIAGTTDTQYF
abundance: .; j_gene: TRBJ1-5; d_gene: .; v_gene: TRBV2; CDR3nt: TGTGCCGGCAGTGAAAACTCAAATGGCAATCAGCCCCAGCATTTT; CDR3aa: CAGSENSNGNQPQHF
abundance: .; j_gene: TRBJ2-5; d_gene: .; v_gene: TRBV2; CDR3nt: TGTGCCAGCAGTGGCCAGGGGTTTCAAGAGACCCAGTACTTC; CDR3aa: CASSGQGFQETQYF
abundance: .; j_gene: TRBJ1-1; d_gene: .; v_gene: TRBV6-1; CDR3nt: TGTGCCAGCCCGGGTAGGTGGCAGGGGTTTACTGAAGCTTTCTTT; CDR3aa: CASPGRWQGFTEAFF
abundance: .; j_gene: TRBJ2-7; d_gene: .; v_gene: TRBV27; CDR3nt: TGTGCCAGCAGTTTAAGATGGGGCGATTCCTACGAGCAGTACTTC; CDR3aa: CASSLRWGDSYEQYF
abundance: .; j_gene: TRBJ2-1; d_gene: TRBD1; v_gene: TRBV11-2; CDR3nt: TGTGCCAGCAGCCTGACAGGGGGCGCCTACAATGAGCAGTTCTTC; CDR3aa: CASSLTGGAYNEQFF
abundance: .; j_gene: TRBJ1-3; d_gene: .; v_gene: TRBV5-4; CDR3nt: TGTGCCAGCAGCTTGGGCTCTGGAAACACCATATATTTT; CDR3aa: CASSLGSGNTIYF
abundance: .; j_gene: TRBJ2-7; d_gene: .; v_gene: TRBV11-2; CDR3nt: TGTGCCAGCAGCTTAGACAGGGGTTTGCGGGAGCAGTACTTC; CDR3aa: CASSLDRGLREQYF
abundance: .; j_gene: TRBJ1-3; d_gene: .; v_gene: TRBV7-3; CDR3nt: TGTGCCAGCTCAGACAGTGGAAACACCATATATTTT; CDR3aa: CASSDSGNTIYF